Each of the 25 T cell receptor beta chains below was sequenced from the same sample in a study of blood T cell repertoires in COVID-19. Here immunoSEQ multiplex PCR was the method, and the copy in TCRdb shows in-frame clones only, minus some. This table has approximately 300,000 clones, roughly 90% appearing once. The material sequenced was PBMCs or T cells enriched from blood (not recorded which). The receptors were gathered from a woman in her twenties or thirties who had been exposed to COVID-19.

The rearrangement links TRBV6-1 to TRBJ2-1, with 9 bases matching TRBD2. The CDR3 consists of 16 residues. Looked up from germline, CDR1 is MNHNS and CDR2 is SASEGT. J lost 7 bases, V lost 4 bases, and 11 bases had no gene match. The CDR3 region has the DNA TGTGCCAGCAGTGCCGGTTGGCGGGGGGGCCTGAATGAGCAGTTCTTC. Translation: CASSAGWRGGLNEQFF.

The chain combines TRBV12-3 or TRBV12-4 with TRBJ1-1, with unresolved D. The germline V and J ends were trimmed by 2 bases and 2 bases, with 3 bases remaining between them. The CDR3 length is 12 residues. The CDR3 loop reads CASSLLNTEAFF. The CDR3 coding sequence is TGTGCCAGCAGTTTATTAAACACTGAAGCTTTCTTT.

Of note for this clone: Other DNA sequences in this specimen translate into the identical CDR3. The J gene is TRBJ1-5, the V gene TRBV27, with D possibly matching TRBD1 (5 bases). Germline V gene sequence: CDR1 MNHEY, CDR2 SMNVEV (reference sequence). This CDR3 is built from 15 residues. V lost 0 bases and J 4 bases, leaving 10 bases between the germline ends. The CDR3 DNA reads TGTGCCAGCAGTTTATCTGGGGAGGGGAATCAGCCCCAGCATTTT. Its translation is CASSLSGEGNQPQHF.

The count of this clone is one. The J gene is TRBJ2-3, the V gene TRBV19; 11 nucleotides align to TRBD2. From germline, CDR1 is LNHDA and CDR2 SQIVND (reference sequence). V shed 5 bases and J 11 bases; nucleotides not matched to a gene: 9. The CDR3 spans 14 residues. The CDR3, as DNA: TGTGCCAGTAGTCCCGGGACTAGCGGCCCGCAGCAGTATTTT. Protein sequence: CASSPGTSGPQQYF. Combining the CDR3 with reference TRBV19 and TRBJ2-3 gives the whole variable domain DGGITQSPKYLFRKEGQNVTLSCEQNLNHDAMYWYRQDPGQGLRLIYYSQIVNDFQKGDIAEGYSVSREKKESFPLTVTSAQKNPTAFYLCASSPGTSGPQQYFGPGTRLTVL.

The rearrangement joins TRBV7-9 to TRBJ2-1; TRBD2 is a possible D gene (5 bases). The CDR3 loop spans 14 amino acids. Germline V CDR1 and CDR2: SEHNR, FQNEAQ (reference sequence). V lost 5 bases to trimming and J lost 3 bases, with 11 bases between them. The CDR3 region has the DNA TGTGCCAGCAGCCCCAGGACTCGCTACAATGAGCAGTTCTTC. Translation: CASSPRTRYNEQFF. The variable domain in full, completed from reference TRBV7-9 and TRBJ2-1, reads DTGVSQNPRHKITKRGQNVTFRCDPISEHNRLYWYRQTLGQGPEFLTYFQNEAQLEKSRLLSDRFSAERPKGSFSTLEIQRTEQGDSAMYLCASSPRTRYNEQFFGPGTRLTVL.

The chain uses TRBV19 and TRBJ2-7; D is possibly TRBD2 (6 bases). The V end lost 6 bases, the J end lost 5 bases, and 20 bases lay between the germline ends. Germline CDR1 is LNHDA and CDR2 is SQIVND (reference sequence). This CDR3 is 15 amino acids long. CDR3 nucleotides: TGTGCCAGTAGCCCAACGGCCGGGGGTTGGCACGAGCAGTACTTC. It codes for CASSPTAGGWHEQYF. Looking up the rest from reference TRBV19 and TRBJ2-7 gives the full variable domain: DGGITQSPKYLFRKEGQNVTLSCEQNLNHDAMYWYRQDPGQGLRLIYYSQIVNDFQKGDIAEGYSVSREKKESFPLTVTSAQKNPTAFYLCASSPTAGGWHEQYFGPGTRLTVT.

The genes are TRBV6-4 and TRBJ1-2, with no clear D. Trimming took 4 bases from V and 4 from J, leaving 13 bases between them. The CDR3 is made up of 14 amino acids. CDR1 and CDR2 (germline): MRHNA, SNTAGT. CDR3 coding DNA: TGTGCCAGCAGTGGTGTTACAGTGGGCTATGGCTACACCTTC. Translation gives CASSGVTVGYGYTF.

This clone was found once. The chain joins TRBV20-1 to TRBJ2-1; 8 bases fit TRBD2. Germline CDR1 reads DFQATT; CDR2 reads SNEGSKA (reference sequence). The CDR3 extends over 17 amino acids. Trimming cost V 3 bases and J 4 bases; bases outside gene matches: 14. The chain's CDR3 is CSASKSGGLTGYNEQFF. CDR3 nucleotides: TGCAGTGCTAGTAAGAGCGGGGGACTTACGGGTTACAATGAGCAGTTCTTC.

This chain connects TRBV6-5 to TRBJ2-7; 7 bases line up with TRBD1. Germline V gene sequence: CDR1 MNHEY, CDR2 SVGAGI. The V segment lost 2 bases and the J segment 4 bases; nucleotides outside the gene matches: 5. This CDR3 has 14 amino acids. CDR3: CASSYRDRRYEQYF. The CDR3 bases are TGTGCCAGCAGTTACCGGGACAGAAGATACGAGCAGTACTTC.

This chain joins TRBV3-1 (or the pseudogene TRBV3-2) and TRBJ2-7; TRBD1 agrees at 10 bases. Germline-derived CDR1 and CDR2 are LGHDT and YNNKEL (reference sequence). With 5 bases clipped from V and 6 bases from J, the junction kept 10 bases outside the gene matches. The CDR3 runs to 15 residues. The CDR3 DNA sequence: TGTGCCAGCAGCTCCAAGGTAGGGACAGGGGCCGAGCAGTACTTC. Protein product: CASSSKVGTGAEQYF.

This clone appeared once. The V and J genes are TRBV11-2 and TRBJ2-7; D not resolved. Per the germline V gene, CDR1 is SGHAT and CDR2 is FQNNGV. CDR3 length: 11 amino acids. With 8 bases removed from V and 5 bases from J, the gap between germline ends came to 10 bases. The CDR3: CASRAAHEQYF. The CDR3 bases are TGTGCCAGCCGCGCGGCGCACGAGCAGTACTTC.

The rearrangement links TRBV18 to TRBJ1-2; 12 nucleotides match TRBD1. Germline CDR1 KGHSH, CDR2 LQKENI. J lost 8 bases, V lost 3 bases, and 10 bases had no gene match. The CDR3 consists of 16 residues. The CDR3 sequence: CASSPGQGAPIGGYTF. DNA of the CDR3: TGTGCCAGCTCACCGGGACAGGGGGCTCCAATTGGCGGCTACACCTTC.

V and J are TRBV7-6 and TRBJ1-3; maybe TRBD1 (5 bases). CDR3 length: 14 amino acids. CDR1 and CDR2 (germline): SGHVS, FNYEAQ. V was shortened by 5 bases and J by 0 bases, with 8 bases between the two germline ends. The CDR3 spells CASSEQDSGNTIYF. In nucleotides, the CDR3 is TGTGCCAGCAGCGAACAGGACTCTGGAAACACCATATATTTT.

The chain is built from TRBV27 and TRBJ2-2; 8 bases match TRBD2. V trimming: 8 bases; J trimming: 6 bases; junction bases outside the gene matches: 26. Germline V gives CDR1 MNHEY, CDR2 SMNVEV (reference sequence). The length of the CDR3 is 20 residues. This chain's CDR3 is CASPKNPGPNGGAGAGELFF. CDR3 nucleotide sequence: TGTGCCAGCCCGAAGAACCCAGGACCAAACGGGGGGGCCGGGGCCGGGGAGCTGTTTTTT.

This rearrangement joins TRBV6-5 to TRBJ1-2; tentatively, D is TRBD1 (6 bases). Between the trimmed V and J ends, which lost 6 bases and 7 bases, there was a span of 12 bases. Looked up from germline, CDR1 is MNHEY and CDR2 is SVGAGI. The CDR3 has 12 amino acids. CDR3 residues: CASRTPRGGYTF. The CDR3, as DNA: TGTGCCAGCAGGACTCCCAGGGGTGGCTACACCTTC.

The chain is built from TRBV10-3 and TRBJ2-1, with D maybe TRBD2 (6 bases). V was clipped by 6 bases and J by 5 bases, with 11 bases between them. The CDR3 consists of 13 residues. Germline V gives CDR1 ENHRY, CDR2 SYGVKD. CDR3: CAISGGVHNEQFF. The CDR3 DNA reads as TGTGCCATCAGCGGAGGGGTTCACAATGAGCAGTTCTTC.

The sample holds one count of this clone. V and J are TRBV29-1 and TRBJ2-3; tentative D call: TRBD1 (6 bases). Germline V gene sequence: CDR1 SQVTM, CDR2 ANQGSEA. Trimming removed 3 bases at V and 4 bases at J, with 8 bases between. The CDR3 consists of 12 residues. CDR3 protein: CSVDQGPDTQYF. The CDR3 DNA reads as TGCAGCGTTGATCAGGGGCCAGATACGCAGTATTTT.

The chain joins TRBV27 to TRBJ2-1, with a possible D match to TRBD2 (7 bases). Germline V gives CDR1 MNHEY, CDR2 SMNVEV (reference sequence). This CDR3 has 17 residues. V was cut by 0 bases and J by 4 bases, with 16 bases left in between. CDR3 nucleotides: TGTGCCAGCAGTTTATCAGCGGGGCGGGGGCTGTACAATGAGCAGTTCTTC. It translates to CASSLSAGRGLYNEQFF.

The chain uses TRBV19 and TRBJ1-4, with D maybe TRBD1 (6 bases). V lost 6 bases to trimming and J lost 7 bases, with 15 bases between them. There are 14 residues in the CDR3. CDR1 LNHDA and CDR2 SQIVND come from the germline V gene (reference sequence). This chain's CDR3 is CASRTGTYGEKLFF. CDR3 nucleotides: TGTGCCAGTAGAACCGGGACATACGGTGAAAAACTGTTTTTT. The full variable domain, with the rest looked up from reference TRBV19 and TRBJ1-4, is DGGITQSPKYLFRKEGQNVTLSCEQNLNHDAMYWYRQDPGQGLRLIYYSQIVNDFQKGDIAEGYSVSREKKESFPLTVTSAQKNPTAFYLCASRTGTYGEKLFFGSGTQLSVL.

The V and J genes are TRBV5-1 and TRBJ2-7; D possibly corresponds to TRBD1 (6 bases). V gave up 1 base and J gave up 0 bases, with 14 bases separating them. The CDR3 has 16 residues. CDR1 and CDR2 from the germline V gene are SGHRS and YFSETQ. The CDR3 coding sequence is TGCGCCAGCAGCTTGTCCGCAGCAGGGGCCTCCTACGAGCAGTACTTC. Its protein product is CASSLSAAGASYEQYF.

The chain couples TRBV6-5 to TRBJ2-3; the match to TRBD2 covers 8 bases. The CDR3 runs 16 residues. The V gene's germline CDR1 is MNHEY and CDR2 SVGAGI. Trimming removed 2 bases from V and 3 bases from J; junction bases left unmatched: 7. The CDR3 region is CASSYKVAGRTDTQYF. The CDR3 DNA is TGTGCCAGCAGTTACAAGGTAGCGGGGCGAACAGATACGCAGTATTTT.

The gene calls are TRBV15 and TRBJ1-2; 8 positions agree with TRBD1. This CDR3 is built from 13 residues. Trimming at V came to 4 bases and at J to 6 bases, leaving 4 bases not matched to a gene. The germline V gene encodes CDR1 LNHNV and CDR2 YYDKDF (reference sequence). The CDR3 sequence is CATSTGTGNGYTF. Here the CDR3 DNA reads TGTGCCACCAGCACCGGGACAGGAAATGGCTACACCTTC.

This rearrangement joins TRBV7-9 to TRBJ2-5, with 13 bases that match TRBD2. The V gene's germline CDR1 is SEHNR and CDR2 FQNEAQ (reference sequence). The CDR3 consists of 15 residues. Trimming took 5 bases from V and 5 from J; bases not matched to a gene: 5. CDR3 amino acids: CASSAGLAGLETQYF. The CDR3 nucleotides are TGTGCCAGCAGCGCGGGACTAGCGGGGTTGGAGACCCAGTACTTC.

A single count supports this clone. This CDR3 reads CASRRRGGTDTQYF. The CDR3 DNA sequence: TGTGCCAGTAGGAGGCGGGGGGGCACAGATACGCAGTATTTT. The V and J genes are TRBV19 and TRBJ2-3; 8 bases align to TRBD2. J gave up 1 base and V 6 bases, and 3 bases lay outside the gene matches. Germline V lookup: CDR1 LNHDA, CDR2 SQIVND (reference sequence). The length of the CDR3 is 14 residues.

The chain uses TRBV30 and TRBJ1-5; no definite D call. The V and J ends lost 1 base and 0 bases respectively, with 7 bases between them. The CDR3 has 14 residues. Germline V gives CDR1 GTSNPN, CDR2 SVGIG (reference sequence). The CDR3 protein is CAWSAQSSNQPQHF. CDR3 bases: TGTGCCTGGAGTGCCCAGTCTAGCAATCAGCCCCAGCATTTT.